The sequence of this T cell receptor (beta chain) was determined in a study of shared clonotypes between healthy human individuals. Study-level information: Per-donor plates numbered three CD4 naive, three CD4 memory, two CD8 naive and one CD8 memory.

Germline V gene lookup returns CDR1 MDHEN and CDR2 SYDVKM. There are 14 residues in the CDR3. Trimming left V 2 bases short and J 3 bases short, with 11 bases between. Study-wide results and limits: What rarefaction showed was incomplete sorted-subset sequencing despite large depth. The sampled material consisted only of blood, and tissue repertoires are likely to differ.

The assay was immunoSEQ multiplex PCR, and TCRdb's table has in-frame clones only and misses some. The sample gives under 600,000 clones, around 96% of which show up once; approximately 0.06% is in the top ten. Concerning this clone: The antigen is unknown.

The sequenced sample was naive CD4+ T cells sorted from blood. As for subset: CD45RA+ positively selected. The receptor's source is a woman aged 30 to 39 in good health. The J gene is TRBJ2-7, the V gene TRBV28; the D call may be TRBD1 or TRBD2 (5 bases each). CDR3 region: CASSLGGSYYEQYF. CDR3 DNA: TGTGCCAGCAGTTTAGGGGGTAGCTACTACGAGCAGTACTTC.